Here is one T cell receptor (beta chain) with its context. CDR1 is ENHRY, CDR2 SYGVKD, per germline. This CDR3 has 14 residues. The V end was cut by 11 bases, the J end by 2 bases, with 18 bases between. The data were taken from a study of blood T cell repertoires in COVID-19. The protocol was immunoSEQ multiplex PCR, while the TCRdb copy is restricted to in-frame clones and leaves out a portion. In the table there are about 250,000 clones, approximately 83% of which are singletons. This TCR was recovered from a man in his fifties or sixties with active or convalescent COVID-19. The rearrangement joins TRBV10-3 to TRBJ1-2, with unresolved D. The specimen was peripheral blood. CDR3 protein: CAAGGLTLNYGYTF. CDR3 sequence (DNA): TGTGCCGCCGGCGGGCTAACGTTAAACTATGGCTACACCTTC.